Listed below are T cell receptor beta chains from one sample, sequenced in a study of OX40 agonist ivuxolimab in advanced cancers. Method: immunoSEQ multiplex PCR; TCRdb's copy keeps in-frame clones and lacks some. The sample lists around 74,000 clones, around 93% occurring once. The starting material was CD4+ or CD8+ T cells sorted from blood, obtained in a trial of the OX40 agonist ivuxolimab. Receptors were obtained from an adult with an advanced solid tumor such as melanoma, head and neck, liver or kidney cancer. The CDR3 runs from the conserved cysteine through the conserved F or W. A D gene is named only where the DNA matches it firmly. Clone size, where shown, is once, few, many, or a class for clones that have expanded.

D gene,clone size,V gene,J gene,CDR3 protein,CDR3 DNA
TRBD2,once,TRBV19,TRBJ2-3,CASSGLAGADTQYF,TGTGCCAGTAGCGGACTAGCGGGGGCAGATACGCAGTATTTT
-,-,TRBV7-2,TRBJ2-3,CASTPEVPGMDTQYF,TGTGCCAGCACCCCGGAAGTTCCGGGGATGGATACGCAGTATTTT
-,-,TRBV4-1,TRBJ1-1,CASSQTGGDTEAFF,TGCGCCAGCAGCCAAACGGGGGGGGACACTGAAGCTTTCTTT
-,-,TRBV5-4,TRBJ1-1,CASSYGYQNTEAFF,TGTGCCAGCAGCTATGGATATCAGAACACTGAAGCTTTCTTT
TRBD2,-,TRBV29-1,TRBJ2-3,CSVEAAGGTDTQYF,TGCAGCGTTGAAGCAGCGGGGGGCACAGATACGCAGTATTTT
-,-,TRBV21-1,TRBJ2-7,CASSKALWDRSYEQYF,TGTGCCAGCAGCAAAGCGCTTTGGGACAGATCCTACGAGCAGTACTTC
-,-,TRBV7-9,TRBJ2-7,CASSHVASSYEQYF,TGTGCCAGCAGCCATGTAGCTAGCTCCTACGAGCAGTACTTC
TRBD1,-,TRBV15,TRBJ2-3,CATSSNRDSITDTQYF,TGTGCCACCAGCAGCAACCGGGACAGCATAACAGATACGCAGTATTTT
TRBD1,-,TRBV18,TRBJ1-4,CASSLPGQGDEKLFF,TGTGCCAGCTCCCTCCCGGGACAGGGTGATGAAAAACTGTTTTTT
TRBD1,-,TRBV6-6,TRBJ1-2,CASSSWTGGPDGYTF,TGTGCCAGCAGTTCCTGGACAGGGGGCCCTGATGGCTACACCTTC
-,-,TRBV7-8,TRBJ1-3,CASSSSAILPIYF,TGTGCCAGCAGCTCCTCAGCTATTCTTCCCATATATTTT
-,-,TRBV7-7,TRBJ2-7,CASSLASGGSYEQYF,TGTGCCAGCAGCTTAGCTAGCGGAGGATCCTACGAGCAGTACTTC
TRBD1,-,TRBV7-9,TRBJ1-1,CASSLPLGQGAFF,TGTGCCAGCAGCTTACCCCTCGGACAGGGTGCTTTCTTT
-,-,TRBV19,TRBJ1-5,CASLERGEWGNQPQHF,TGTGCCAGTTTGGAAAGGGGCGAGTGGGGCAATCAGCCCCAGCATTTT
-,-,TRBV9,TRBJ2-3,CASSVEWGAGDTQYF,TGTGCCAGCAGCGTAGAGTGGGGGGCCGGGGATACGCAGTATTTT
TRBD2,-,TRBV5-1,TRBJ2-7,CASSLDLAGVVYEQYF,TGCGCCAGCAGCTTGGATCTAGCGGGGGTAGTCTACGAGCAGTACTTC
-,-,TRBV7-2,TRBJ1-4,CASSLDGNPGEKLFF,TGTGCCAGCAGCTTAGACGGGAACCCGGGGGAAAAACTGTTTTTT